Sequencing of this T cell receptor beta chain was carried out in a study of OX40 agonist ivuxolimab in advanced cancers. Turning to the study itself: The treatment was a fully human IgG2 OX40 agonist, ivuxolimab.

The length of the CDR3 is 14 residues. Trimming cost V 6 bases and J 5 bases; bases outside gene matches: 7. In germline, CDR1 is SQVTM, CDR2 ANQGSEA. Generated by immunoSEQ multiplex PCR, the TCRdb table keeps only in-frame clones and is missing some. In the table there are about 44,000 clones, 65% to 85% of which are singletons. In its sample, this clone was seen once. Its antigen is unidentified. Study observations and caveats: Near-lowest levels of clonal expansion characterized partial responders at 0.1-3.0 mg/kg.

The chain has TRBV29-1 and TRBJ1-4; 9 nucleotides match TRBD1. This receptor was taken from an adult with an advanced solid tumor such as melanoma, head and neck, liver or kidney cancer. The sequencing here drew on CD4+ or CD8+ T cells sorted from blood, taken in a trial of the OX40 agonist ivuxolimab. This chain's CDR3 is CSVSQGADNEKLFF. For the CDR3, the DNA is TGCAGCGTCTCACAGGGGGCCGACAATGAAAAACTGTTTTTT. Full variable domain (outside the CDR3, taken from reference TRBV29-1 and TRBJ1-4): SAVISQKPSRDICQRGTSLTIQCQVDSQVTMMFWYRQQPGQSLTLIATANQGSEATYESGFVIDKFPISRPNLTFSTLTVSNMSPEDSSIYLCSVSQGADNEKLFFGSGTQLSVL.